Ten or more counts support the clone carrying this T cell receptor (beta chain). Its antigen is undetermined. This specimen belongs to a study of human T cells and chemical hapten exposure. Overall study results and limits: Sensitizing to DPC left TCRs with a frequency above 1 in 1000 unaltered.

Stated time point: patch test 3, about 24 weeks after DPC sensitization. The sample's treatment: therapeutic diphenylcyclopropenone sensitization with weekly scalp DPC. Germline CDR1 is LGHNA and CDR2 is YNFKEQ. The junction had 5 bases not matched to a gene; V was cut back by 0 bases and J by 4 bases. This CDR3 has 16 residues. Individual cDNA molecules in this library carried unique molecular identifiers. TCRdb used MiXCR to reprocess the RACE reads, holding one entry per CDR3 protein. Of 190,000 or so distinct CDR3 sequences listed, around a quarter are singletons. This TCR derives from a woman in her thirties or forties with alopecia areata. Some clones in this sample may be carry-over from other donors' samples. The material was whole blood, obtained in connection with sensitization to the hapten diphenylcyclopropenone (DPC). The rearrangement joins TRBV4-2 to TRBJ1-4, with TRBD1 identical over 7 bases. The CDR3 loop reads CASSQDRDSRNEKLFF. CDR3 in DNA: TGTGCCAGCAGCCAAGACCGGGACAGCCGTAATGAAAAACTGTTTTTT.